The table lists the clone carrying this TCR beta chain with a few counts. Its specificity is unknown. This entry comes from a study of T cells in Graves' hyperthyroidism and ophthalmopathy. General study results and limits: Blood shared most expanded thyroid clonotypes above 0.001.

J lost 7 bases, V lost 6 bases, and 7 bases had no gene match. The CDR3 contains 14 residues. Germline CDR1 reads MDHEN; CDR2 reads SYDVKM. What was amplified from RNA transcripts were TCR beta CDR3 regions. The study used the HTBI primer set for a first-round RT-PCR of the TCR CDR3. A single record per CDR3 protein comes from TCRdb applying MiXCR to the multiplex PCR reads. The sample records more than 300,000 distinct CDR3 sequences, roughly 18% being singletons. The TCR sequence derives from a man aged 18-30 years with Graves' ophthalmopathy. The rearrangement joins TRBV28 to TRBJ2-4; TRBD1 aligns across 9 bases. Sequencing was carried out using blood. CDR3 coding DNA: TGTGCCAGCAGCTCAGGACAGGGGTTGAACATTCAGTACTTC. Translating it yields CASSSGQGLNIQYF. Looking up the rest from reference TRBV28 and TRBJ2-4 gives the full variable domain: DVKVTQSSRYLVKRTGEKVFLECVQDMDHENMFWYRQDPGLGLRLIYFSYDVKMKEKGDIPEGYSVSREKKERFSLILESASTNQTSMYLCASSSGQGLNIQYFGAGTRLSVL.